These 27 T cell receptor beta chains originate from one sample sequenced in a study of blood T cell repertoires in COVID-19. Data came from immunoSEQ multiplex PCR; TCRdb stores just in-frame clones and leaves some out. Of 70,000 or so clones listed, 82% are singletons. The sequencing input was peripheral blood. The receptor set was obtained from a human donor in a cohort sampled during active COVID-19.

This clone was seen only once. The chain carries TRBV7-2 and TRBJ2-7; weak D call: TRBD2 (5 bases). The CDR3 consists of 16 residues. CDR1 and CDR2 (germline): SGHTA, FQGNSA. V was pared by 1 base and J by 3 bases, with 16 bases between. The CDR3 DNA follows: TGTGCCAGCAGCTTAGAGAGGGCTAGTGTGTTCTACGAGCAGTACTTC. Protein sequence: CASSLERASVFYEQYF. Based on the CDR3 plus reference TRBV7-2 and TRBJ2-7, the full variable domain is GAGVSQSPSNKVTEKGKDVELRCDPISGHTALYWYRQSLGQGLEFLIYFQGNSAPDKSGLPSDRFSAERTGGSVSTLTIQRTQQEDSAVYLCASSLERASVFYEQYFGPGTRLTVT.

The chain combines TRBV5-1 with TRBJ1-1; TRBD1 is a possible D gene (5 bases). Germline CDR1 SGHRS, CDR2 YFSETQ. Trimming removed 3 bases from V and 4 bases from J, with 13 bases in between. This CDR3 is 14 amino acids long. As DNA, the CDR3 is TGCGCCAGCAGCTCCCAGGGATTAGGCACTGAAGCTTTCTTT. It encodes CASSSQGLGTEAFF.

The chain recombines TRBV5-1 with TRBJ1-1; 9 bases map to TRBD1. CDR1 is SGHRS and CDR2 is YFSETQ in the germline V gene. This CDR3 spans 14 amino acids. The V segment lost 5 bases and the J segment 3 bases; nucleotides outside the gene matches: 5. The chain's CDR3 is CASSRDRADTEAFF. CDR3 nucleotides: TGCGCCAGCAGTCGGGACAGGGCGGACACTGAAGCTTTCTTT.

The chain recombines TRBV30 with TRBJ1-2; no firm D call. Germline V lookup: CDR1 GTSNPN, CDR2 SVGIG (reference sequence). V gave up 0 bases and J gave up 13 bases, with 15 bases separating them. The CDR3 length is 12 residues. The CDR3 DNA follows: TGTGCCTGGAGTGTATCTGGTCCCGGGTCCACCTTC. It specifies CAWSVSGPGSTF.

The V call is TRBV5-4, the J call TRBJ2-3, with 7 nucleotides matching TRBD2. V shed 0 bases, J shed 4 bases, and the junction held 8 bases outside the gene matches. Germline assignment: CDR1 SGHNT and CDR2 YYREEE (reference sequence). The CDR3 has 16 amino acids. The CDR3 nucleotides are TGTGCCAGCAGCTTGGGCGGACGGGGGGTCTCAGATACGCAGTATTTT. Translation gives CASSLGGRGVSDTQYF. The full variable domain, rest sourced from reference TRBV5-4 and TRBJ2-3, is ETGVTQSPTHLIKTRGQQVTLRCSSQSGHNTVSWYQQALGQGPQFIFQYYREEENGRGNFPPRFSGLQFPNYSSELNVNALELDDSALYLCASSLGGRGVSDTQYFGPGTRLTVL.

The chain links TRBV4-3 to TRBJ1-2; D ambiguous. The CDR3 has 15 amino acids. Trimming took 0 bases from V and 8 from J, leaving 16 bases between them. Germline CDR1 and CDR2: LGHNA and YSLEER. The CDR3 loop reads CASSQDTRLNQGYTF. In nucleotides, the CDR3 is TGCGCCAGCAGCCAAGATACGCGGTTAAACCAAGGCTACACCTTC.

The genes are TRBV9 and TRBJ1-2; a weak D match, TRBD1 (5 bases). There are 13 residues in the CDR3. V lost 1 base and J 4 bases, leaving 8 bases between the germline ends. CDR1 is SGDLS and CDR2 is YYNGEE in the germline V gene. This CDR3 reads CASSVSQGYGYTF. DNA for the CDR3: TGTGCCAGCAGCGTAAGCCAGGGCTATGGCTACACCTTC.

This clone was seen only a few times. The gene calls are TRBV6-2 or TRBV6-3 and TRBJ1-2; D not resolved. Germline loops: CDR1 MNHEY, CDR2 SVGEGT. The CDR3 runs 13 residues. The V end lost 6 bases, the J end lost 2 bases, and 10 bases lay between the germline ends. The CDR3 bases are TGTGCCAGCAGCACCGACGGGAACTATGGCTACACCTTC. Protein product: CASSTDGNYGYTF.

The chain employs TRBV9 and TRBJ2-5; TRBD2 agrees at 8 bases. V trimming: 0 bases; J trimming: 5 bases; junction bases outside the gene matches: 3. Germline V gene sequence: CDR1 SGDLS, CDR2 YYNGEE. This CDR3 comprises 14 residues. In nucleotides, the CDR3 is TGTGCCAGCAGCGTAGCGGGGGGGCCTGAGACCCAGTACTTC. Protein product: CASSVAGGPETQYF.

This chain connects TRBV5-1 to TRBJ2-1; D might be TRBD1 (6 bases). The germline V and J ends were trimmed by 5 bases and 7 bases, with 13 bases remaining between them. The CDR3 sequence is 13 residues long. Germline V gene sequence: CDR1 SGHRS, CDR2 YFSETQ. This CDR3 is CASSLRTENEQFF. The CDR3 nucleotides read TGCGCCAGCAGTCTACGGACAGAAAATGAGCAGTTCTTC.

The chain joins TRBV7-9 to TRBJ2-5; D call uncertain. Trimming left V 7 bases short and J 3 bases short, with 6 bases between. The CDR3 contains 11 residues. Germline lookup yields CDR1 SEHNR and CDR2 FQNEAQ (reference sequence). In nucleotides, the CDR3 is TGTGCCAGCATCCAGGAAGAGACCCAGTACTTC. It encodes CASIQEETQYF.

V gene TRBV29-1 combines with J gene TRBJ1-1; 7 nucleotides align to TRBD1. CDR1 and CDR2 from the germline V gene are SQVTM and ANQGSEA. V shed 6 bases, J shed 4 bases, and the junction held 5 bases outside the gene matches. This CDR3 comprises 12 residues. The CDR3 DNA reads TGCAGCGTAGCGACAGGGAGCACTGAAGCTTTCTTT. Translation: CSVATGSTEAFF.

This rearrangement joins TRBV5-6 to TRBJ2-7, with a possible D match to TRBD1 (7 bases). Deletions cut 3 bases from V and 3 bases from J, with 13 bases between. The CDR3 runs to 14 residues. Germline V gene data show CDR1 as SGHDT and CDR2 as YYEEEE. CDR3 loop: CASSWGDSNYEQYF. The DNA for the CDR3 is TGTGCCAGCAGCTGGGGGGACAGTAACTACGAGCAGTACTTC.

Concerning this clone: A read error may account for a junction end that differs from germline. The V and J genes are TRBV5-4 and TRBJ2-2; TRBD2 aligns across 9 bases. CDR1 is SGHNT, CDR2 YYREEE, per germline (reference sequence). The CDR3 consists of 17 residues. This chain's CDR3 is CASSREVETSGSGELFF. DNA of the CDR3: TGTGCCAGCAGCCGGGAGGTCGAGACTAGCGGTTCTGGGGAACTGTTTTTT. Together with reference TRBV5-4 and TRBJ2-2, the CDR3 gives the full variable domain: ETGVTQSPTHLIKTRGQQVTLRCSSQSGHNTVSWYQQALGQGPQFIFQYYREEENGRGNFPPRFSGLQFPNYSSELNVNALELDDSALYLCASSREVETSGSGELFFGEGSRLTVL.

This clone occurred once. The chain recombines TRBV7-6 with TRBJ2-7, with TRBD1 matching 7 bases. Trimming cost V 5 bases and J 0 bases; bases outside gene matches: 10. CDR3 length equals 16 residues. The V gene's germline CDR1 is SGHVS and CDR2 FNYEAQ. CDR3 DNA: TGTGCCAGCAGCCGTTTCCCGGGACAGAACTCCTACGAGCAGTACTTC. Its translation is CASSRFPGQNSYEQYF. The variable domain in full, completed from reference TRBV7-6 and TRBJ2-7, reads GAGVSQSPRYKVTKRGQDVALRCDPISGHVSLYWYRQALGQGPEFLTYFNYEAQQDKSGLPNDRFSAERPEGSISTLTIQRTEQRDSAMYRCASSRFPGQNSYEQYFGPGTRLTVT.

This chain uses TRBV5-5 with TRBJ1-3; a weak D match, TRBD1 (6 bases). V lost 0 bases and J 11 bases, leaving 9 bases between the germline ends. This CDR3 contains 12 residues. Germline V gives CDR1 SGHKS, CDR2 YYEKEE (reference sequence). In nucleotides, the CDR3 is TGTGCCAGCAGCTTGGCCAGGGGATCCATATATTTT. It codes for CASSLARGSIYF.

The chain is built from TRBV9 and TRBJ2-1; TRBD1 matches 10 bases. The CDR3 is 15 amino acids. Germline CDR1 and CDR2: SGDLS and YYNGEE. V lost 1 base, J lost 6 bases, and 4 bases stayed unmatched. In DNA form, the CDR3 reads TGTGCCAGCAGCGTACGGGACAGGGGTTTCAATGAGCAGTTCTTC. It specifies CASSVRDRGFNEQFF.

The gene calls are TRBV5-6 and TRBJ2-7; a possible D gene is TRBD1 (6 bases). V lost 0 bases, J lost 5 bases, and 9 bases lay in between. From germline, CDR1 is SGHDT and CDR2 YYEEEE. The CDR3 is 13 amino acids. This chain's CDR3 is CASSLVWDNEQYF. Written as DNA, the CDR3 is TGTGCCAGCAGCTTGGTCTGGGACAACGAGCAGTACTTC.

This chain uses TRBV5-8 with TRBJ2-1; weak D call: TRBD2 (5 bases). The germline V and J ends were trimmed by 3 bases and 5 bases, with 9 bases remaining between them. Germline V gives CDR1 SGHTS, CDR2 YDEGEE. CDR3 size: 13 residues. DNA of the CDR3: TGTGCCAGCAGCTCTCACGGGGACAATGAGCAGTTCTTC. It is translated as CASSSHGDNEQFF. The full variable domain, in which reference TRBV5-8 and TRBJ2-1 provide the parts outside the CDR3, is EAGVTQSPTHLIKTRGQQATLRCSPISGHTSVYWYQQALGLGLQFLLWYDEGEERNRGNFPPRFSGRQFPNYSSELNVNALELEDSALYLCASSSHGDNEQFFGPGTRLTVL.

V and J are TRBV10-3 and TRBJ2-7, with D possibly matching TRBD1 (5 bases). Germline values: CDR1 ENHRY, CDR2 SYGVKD. With 10 bases removed from V and 6 bases from J, the gap between germline ends came to 19 bases. The CDR3 length is 13 residues. CDR3 in amino acids: CATVLSTQGEQYF. The CDR3 nucleotides are TGTGCCACCGTGCTTAGTACCCAGGGCGAGCAGTACTTC.

The rearrangement uses TRBV11-2 and TRBJ2-1; 9 nucleotides match TRBD2. V dropped 1 base and J dropped 10; count of bases not matched to a gene: 8. The CDR3 loop spans 15 amino acids. Germline CDR1 and CDR2: SGHAT and FQNNGV. The CDR3 reads CASSLVAGASGEQFF. The CDR3, as DNA: TGTGCCAGCAGCTTAGTAGCGGGGGCCTCCGGAGAGCAGTTCTTC. Full variable domain (missing parts from reference TRBV11-2 and TRBJ2-1): EAGVAQSPRYKIIEKRQSVAFWCNPISGHATLYWYQQILGQGPKLLIQFQNNGVVDDSQLPKDRFSAERLKGVDSTLKIQPAKLEDSAVYLCASSLVAGASGEQFFGPGTRLTVL.

The chain has TRBV5-4 and TRBJ2-3; TRBD2 matches at 10 bases. Germline V lookup: CDR1 SGHNT, CDR2 YYREEE (reference sequence). After removal of 4 bases from V and 4 bases from J, the junction contained 12 bases not matched to a gene. The CDR3 has 17 amino acids. The CDR3 here is CASSAAFSGGGADTQYF. The CDR3 DNA sequence: TGTGCCAGCAGCGCCGCCTTCAGCGGGGGGGGAGCAGATACGCAGTATTTT.

The chain carries TRBV10-3 and TRBJ1-1; 8 bases map to TRBD1. Germline CDR1 and CDR2: ENHRY and SYGVKD. V lost 10 bases to trimming and J lost 1 base; unmatched junction nucleotides: 8. This CDR3 comprises 14 residues. CDR3 region: CATRRDRGNTEAFF. CDR3 nucleotide sequence: TGTGCCACCCGAAGAGACAGGGGGAACACTGAAGCTTTCTTT.

This clone was seen more than once but under ten times. The chain uses TRBV2 and TRBJ1-5; D remains ambiguous. Looked up from germline, CDR1 is SNHLY and CDR2 is FYNNEI. The CDR3 is 13 amino acids. V lost 7 bases and J lost 4, with 11 bases in between. Here the CDR3 reads CASNDGLNQPQHF. CDR3 nucleotides: TGTGCCAGCAATGACGGACTAAATCAGCCCCAGCATTTT.

The CDR3 coding sequence is TGTGCCAGCAGCGTCGGGACTAGCGTTACGCAGTATTTT. Amino acid sequence: CASSVGTSVTQYF. The V and J genes are TRBV11-1 and TRBJ2-3; 10 nucleotides match TRBD2. The CDR3 consists of 13 residues. Looked up from germline, CDR1 is SGHAT and CDR2 is FQDESV (reference sequence). The ends lost 5 bases at V and 8 bases at J; junction bases unmatched: 4. Full variable domain (missing parts from reference TRBV11-1 and TRBJ2-3): EAEVAQSPRYKITEKSQAVAFWCDPISGHATLYWYRQILGQGPELLVQFQDESVVDDSQLPKDRFSAERLKGVDSTLKIQPAELGDSAMYLCASSVGTSVTQYFGPGTRLTVL.

A few counts support this clone. The chain employs TRBV30 and TRBJ1-1; no clear D gene. This CDR3 is 13 amino acids long. Between the trimmed V and J ends, which lost 2 bases and 1 base, there was a span of 8 bases. Per germline, CDR1 GTSNPN and CDR2 SVGIG (reference sequence). CDR3 loop: CAWSPRGNTEAFF. CDR3 sequence (DNA): TGTGCCTGGAGTCCGCGGGGGAACACTGAAGCTTTCTTT.

The J gene is TRBJ1-1, the V gene TRBV6-5; no reliable D call. This CDR3 is 10 amino acids long. CDR1 is MNHEY, CDR2 SVGAGI, per germline. Trimming took 9 bases from V and 11 from J, leaving 13 bases between them. The CDR3 loop is CASFGRAAFF. The CDR3 region has the DNA TGTGCCAGTTTCGGGAGAGCGGCTTTCTTT.